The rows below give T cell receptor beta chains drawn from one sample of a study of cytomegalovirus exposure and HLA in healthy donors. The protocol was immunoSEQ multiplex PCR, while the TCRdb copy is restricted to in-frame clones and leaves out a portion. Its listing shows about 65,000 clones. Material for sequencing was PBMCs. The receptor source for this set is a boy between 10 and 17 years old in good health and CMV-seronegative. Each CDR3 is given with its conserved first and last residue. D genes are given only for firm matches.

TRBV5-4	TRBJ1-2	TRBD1	TGTGCCAGCAGCTTGGGCAGGGGGGACTATGGCTACACCTTC	CASSLGRGDYGYTF
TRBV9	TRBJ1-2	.	TGTGCCAGCACCGCGCAGGTCCTCTATGGCTACACCTTC	CASTAQVLYGYTF
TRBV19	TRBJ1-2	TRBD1	TGTGCCAGTACCCCTTCTCTAAAGGAAGGGACAGTGAATGGCTACACCTTC	CASTPSLKEGTVNGYTF
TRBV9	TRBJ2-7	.	TGTGCCAGCAGCGCTGAACGTGGCAGTCCCTACGAGCAGTACTTC	CASSAERGSPYEQYF
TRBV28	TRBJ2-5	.	TGTGCCAGCAGTTTAGCGGTCGGGCAAGAGACCCAGTACTTC	CASSLAVGQETQYF
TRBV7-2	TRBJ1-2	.	TGTGCCAGCAGCTTAGGGACAGTGAGCGGCTACACCTTC	CASSLGTVSGYTF
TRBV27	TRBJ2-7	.	TGTGCCCTTTTAACCGGAACCCGCGGCGAGCAGTACTTC	CALLTGTRGEQYF
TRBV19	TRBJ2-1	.	TGTGCCAGTAGTCCCAGCAATGAGCAGTTCTTC	CASSPSNEQFF
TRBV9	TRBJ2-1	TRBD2	TGTGCCAGCAGCAACCCAGCCTTTAGCGGGAGTGGGGCTGAGCAGTTCTTC	CASSNPAFSGSGAEQFF
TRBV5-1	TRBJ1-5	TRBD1	TGCGCCAGCAGCTTGCCGAAGAGGGACAGGGAGAATCAGCCCCAGCATTTT	CASSLPKRDRENQPQHF
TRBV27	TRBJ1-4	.	TGTGCCAGCAGTTTACTACCTAGTGAAAAACTGTTTTTT	CASSLLPSEKLFF
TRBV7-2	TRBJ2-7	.	TGTGCCAGCAGCTTAAACAGGGGAGGTTCCTACGAGCAGTACTTC	CASSLNRGGSYEQYF
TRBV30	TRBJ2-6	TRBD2	TGTGCCTGGAGGGGGGGGATCGCTGGGGCCAACGTCCTGACTTTC	CAWRGGIAGANVLTF
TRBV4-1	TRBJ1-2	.	TGCGCCAGCAGCCAAGAACGAATGGGGGGCTATGGCTACACCTTC	CASSQERMGGYGYTF
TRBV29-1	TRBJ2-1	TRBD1	TGCAGCGCCATAAGGACAGGCGACAATGAGCAGTTCTTC	CSAIRTGDNEQFF
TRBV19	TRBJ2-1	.	TGTGCCAGTAGTATCTTGCGGGATGAGCAGTTCTTC	CASSILRDEQFF
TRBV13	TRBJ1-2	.	TGTGCCAGCAGCTACCAAAAGGGGGACACTTTTGGCTACACCTTC	CASSYQKGDTFGYTF
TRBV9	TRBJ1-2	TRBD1	TGTGCCAGCACTCCGGGACAGGGGAACTATGGCTACACCTTC	CASTPGQGNYGYTF
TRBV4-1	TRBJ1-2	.	TGCGCCAGCAGCCAAGCTTTTCCTTCGGGGGGCTATGGCTACACCTTC	CASSQAFPSGGYGYTF
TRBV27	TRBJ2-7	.	TGTGCCAGCAGTTTATCGGGGGCAGGTTCCCACGAGCAGTACTTC	CASSLSGAGSHEQYF
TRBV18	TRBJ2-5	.	TGTGCCAGCTCACCACCGGCCAGTTCTCAAGAGACCCAGTACTTC	CASSPPASSQETQYF
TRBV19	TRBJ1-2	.	TGTGCCAGTAGTTTCCCTCGGACACTAACCGCCTATGGCTACACCTTC	CASSFPRTLTAYGYTF
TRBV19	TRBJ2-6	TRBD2	TGTGCCAGTAGTATGGGGCGGGAGGGCCTCGTTGGGGCCAACGTCCTGACTTTC	CASSMGREGLVGANVLTF
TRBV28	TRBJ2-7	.	TGTGCCAGCACCTCACGCTCAGGGATCGGGGAGCAGTACTTC	CASTSRSGIGEQYF
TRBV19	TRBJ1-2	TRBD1	TGTGCCAGTAGTACTCAGAGCCTGGGACAGGGAGTTTACGGCTACACCTTC	CASSTQSLGQGVYGYTF
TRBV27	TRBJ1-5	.	TGTGCCAGCAGTTTCAGGGAAAATCAGCCCCAGCATTTT	CASSFRENQPQHF
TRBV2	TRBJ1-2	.	TGTGCCAGCAGTGAAGGGGGAGTAAACTATGGCTACACCTTC	CASSEGGVNYGYTF
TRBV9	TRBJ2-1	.	TGTGCCAGCAGCGTAATCTCGGGAGAGTACAATGAGCAGTTCTTC	CASSVISGEYNEQFF
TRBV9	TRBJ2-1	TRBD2	TGTGCCAGCAGCACGGGGGGAAGCTCCTACAATGAGCAGTTCTTC	CASSTGGSSYNEQFF
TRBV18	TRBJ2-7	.	TGTGCCAGCTCACCTTTAGAGACATCCTACGAGCAGTACTTC	CASSPLETSYEQYF
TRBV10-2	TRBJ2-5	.	TGCGCCAGCAACCCAAGACAGGTTGGGTTACAAGAGACCCAGTACTTC	CASNPRQVGLQETQYF
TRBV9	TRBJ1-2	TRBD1	TGTGCCAGCAGCCCACGGGACAGTCGGTATGGCTACACCTTC	CASSPRDSRYGYTF
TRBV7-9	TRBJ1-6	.	TGTGCCAGCAGCTTGAAAGGCGGGTTGGCCGGGAATTCACCCCTCCACTTT	CASSLKGGLAGNSPLHF
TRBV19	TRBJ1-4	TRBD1	TGTGCCAGTAGTACGGGACAGGGAGTCGGAGAAAAACTGTTTTTT	CASSTGQGVGEKLFF
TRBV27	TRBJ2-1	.	TGTGCCAGCATCATGGGTGCGAGGGAGTTCTTC	CASIMGAREFF
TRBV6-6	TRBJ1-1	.	TGTGCCAGCTGGGAGAGGACAGACATGAACACTGAAGCTTTCTTT	CASWERTDMNTEAFF
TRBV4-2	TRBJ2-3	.	TGTGCCAGCAGCCAAGATTTCGATGACAGGTTCACAGATACGCAGTATTTT	CASSQDFDDRFTDTQYF
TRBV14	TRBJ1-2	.	TGTGCCAGCAGCCAAGGTCCCCGCCAGGGCTATGGCTACACCTTC	CASSQGPRQGYGYTF
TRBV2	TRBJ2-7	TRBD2	TGTGCCAGAACTAGCGGGAGCTCCTACGAGCAGTACTTC	CARTSGSSYEQYF
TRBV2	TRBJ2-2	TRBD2	TGTGCCAGCAATGATGCGACTAGCGTGTTGACCGGGGAGCTGTTTTTT	CASNDATSVLTGELFF
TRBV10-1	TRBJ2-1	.	TGCGCCAGCAGTGAATTAGGGGTTGAGCAGTTCTTC	CASSELGVEQFF
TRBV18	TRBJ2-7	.	TGTGCCAGCTCTCCGACTACAGGGCCCTCCTACGAGCAGTACTTC	CASSPTTGPSYEQYF
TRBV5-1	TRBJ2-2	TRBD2	TGCGCCAGCAGCTCCGATAGCGGGGTGGCCGGGGAGCTGTTTTTT	CASSSDSGVAGELFF
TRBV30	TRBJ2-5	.	TGTGCCTGGAGTGTATCTGGAGGACGAGAGACCCAGTACTTC	CAWSVSGGRETQYF
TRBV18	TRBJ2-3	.	TGTGCCAGCTCACCACCGGGACAGACTAGGGATACGCAGTATTTT	CASSPPGQTRDTQYF
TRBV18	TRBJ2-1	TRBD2	TGTGCCAGCTCCTTACGGACTAGCGGGAGAGGCAATGAGCAGTTCTTC	CASSLRTSGRGNEQFF
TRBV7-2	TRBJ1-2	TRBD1	TGTGCCAGCAGCACCACAGGGGATGGCTACACCTTC	CASSTTGDGYTF
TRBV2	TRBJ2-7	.	TGTGCCAGCAGTGAACAGGGAATGGAGCAGTACTTC	CASSEQGMEQYF
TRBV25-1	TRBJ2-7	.	TGTGCCAGCAGTGCCAAAGCAACCTACGAGCAGTACTTC	CASSAKATYEQYF
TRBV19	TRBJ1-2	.	TGTGCCAGTAGTATCGAGAGACTGGTTTCTGACTATGGCTACACCTTC	CASSIERLVSDYGYTF
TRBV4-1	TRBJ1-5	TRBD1	TGCGCCAGCAGCAAAATGGACAGGGAGTCTCAGCCCCAGCATTTT	CASSKMDRESQPQHF
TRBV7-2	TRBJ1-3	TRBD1	TGTGCCAGCAGCTTTAGAGTACAGGGGGCGCGTGGAAACACCATATATTTT	CASSFRVQGARGNTIYF
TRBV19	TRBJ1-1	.	TGTGCCAGTACCGGTGGGCCTGAAGCTTTCTTT	CASTGGPEAFF